This T cell receptor (beta chain) was sequenced during a study of blood T cell repertoires in COVID-19 (dated by TCRdb to the early 2020s). Turning to the overall study: Samples covering the acute and convalescent phases of COVID-19 were provided by collaborators in the United States, Italy and Spain. The material from the prospective study consisted of cDNA or gDNA derived from T cells, B-cell-depleted T cells, or PBMCs. The dataset comprised deeply sampled blood TCRbeta repertoires from subjects exposed to, actively infected with, or recovered from COVID-19. A freely available public database, intended as a resource for researchers studying the immune response to SARS-CoV-2, is where the repertoires were released. Samples came from the ongoing ImmuneRACE study (first 160 participants) plus 1,254 subjects from 6 global collaborators. The sample metadata nearly always contained a de-identified subject ID, COVID-19 status, age in years and sex. Where HLA class I and class II types were available, the types were taken from metadata supplied by the sample provider, not from assay-based typing.

Each collaborating institution followed its own protocols to collect whole blood in K2EDTA tubes. For TCRbeta analysis, collaborators shipped samples as frozen whole blood, isolated PBMCs, or DNA extracted from either of those sample types. TCRbeta CDR3 regions were amplified from genomic DNA using the immunoSEQ Assay, a bias-controlled multiplex PCR. For the original study's pipeline: The number of nucleated cells in each sample was estimated by amplification of reference gene primers within the assay. To quantify the absolute abundance of each unique TCRbeta CDR3 rearrangement, sequence reads were collapsed and filtered. For each sample, productive Simpson clonality was calculated by taking the square root of Simpson's diversity index across productive rearrangements. TCRdb took this table from immuneACCESS and kept in-frame rearrangements with V and J called. Such tables lack part of the clones; where checked against another copy, unresolved V genes explain under half of the gap, and the rest is unexplained. V, J and clone size derive from that table, while D and trimming were established from the DNA sequence. This sample lists some 670,000 clones; around 89% were detected once. Of the sample, over 0.2% is held by the ten largest clones.

On the study overall, not on this receptor specifically: How much clinical and demographic metadata was included differed by source and by participant, and the metadata was provided uncurated.

As for this clone: The antigen this receptor binds is unknown. No per-base quality is available; no much larger clone lies one base away.

V loses 6 bases of germline sequence and J loses 8 bases, and the interval between the two ends is 19 bases. Based on the germline V gene, the CDR1 and CDR2 sequences are MNHEY and SVGAGI. The CDR3 sequence holds 14 residues, the cysteine and phenylalanine included. Kept here is only the CDR3 DNA, which spans 42 bases and is read in frame from base 1. The receptor was isolated from a woman between 18 and 29 years old with acute or convalescent COVID-19. The sequencing sample was made of peripheral blood. This receptor chain uses TRBV6-5 and TRBJ1-2; no D gene can be assigned with confidence. The nucleotide sequence reads TGTGCCAGCAGCAGAGACGGGCAGGCGGGCGGCTACACCTTC. Protein translation: CASSRDGQAGGYTF.